These 4 T cell receptor beta chains share one sample of origin, sequenced in a study of cytomegalovirus exposure and HLA in healthy donors (dated by TCRdb to about 2017). The method was the immunoSEQ multiplex PCR assay. TCRdb retrieved this table from immuneACCESS and kept in-frame rearrangements only. Not all clones are present; in checked studies, unresolved V genes account for under half, and no reason is known for the remainder. The sample table contains 130,000 to 150,000 clones; only one count was recorded for 85% to 90% of them. Roughly 9.2% of the sample rests with the top ten. Sequenced material: PBMCs. The receptors come from a woman in her late teens or twenties in good health and CMV-seropositive.

V is TRBV9 and J is TRBJ2-5, with 10 bases identical to TRBD2. Germline V lookup: CDR1 SGDLS, CDR2 YYNGEE. The ends lost 4 bases at V and 5 bases at J; junction bases unmatched: 17. The CDR3 runs to 18 residues. As DNA, the CDR3 is TGTGCCAGCAGCCCCCACCTCCTACAGCGGGGGGGTGGGGAGACCCAGTACTTC. It translates to CASSPHLLQRGGGETQYF.

This chain joins TRBV29-1 and TRBJ2-6, with D perhaps matching TRBD1 (6 bases). The germline V gene encodes CDR1 SQVTM and CDR2 ANQGSEA. The CDR3 runs to 15 residues. The V gene lost 7 bases and the J gene lost 0 bases, with 13 bases spanning the gap. The chain's CDR3 is CSETTGYSGANVLTF. In nucleotides, the CDR3 is TGCAGCGAGACGACAGGCTACTCTGGGGCCAACGTCCTGACTTTC.

V usage is TRBV6-7 and J usage is TRBJ2-5; 9 bases agree with TRBD2. TRBV6-7 is treated as an ORF (open reading frame) with a function not yet certain. CDR3 length equals 15 residues. The junction had 6 bases not matched to a gene; V was cut back by 5 bases and J by 2 bases. The CDR3 sequence is CASSELAGRQETQYF. The CDR3 nucleotides are TGTGCCAGCAGTGAGCTAGCGGGGCGTCAAGAGACCCAGTACTTC.

The chain has TRBV2 and TRBJ2-7, with a tentative D call TRBD1 (7 bases). Trimming shortened V by 8 bases and J by 3 bases, and 14 bases separated the two germline ends. The CDR3 covers 13 residues. Per germline, CDR1 SNHLY and CDR2 FYNNEI. CDR3 region: CASRRDSYYEQYF. The CDR3 DNA reads as TGTGCCAGCCGGCGGGACAGCTACTACGAGCAGTACTTC.